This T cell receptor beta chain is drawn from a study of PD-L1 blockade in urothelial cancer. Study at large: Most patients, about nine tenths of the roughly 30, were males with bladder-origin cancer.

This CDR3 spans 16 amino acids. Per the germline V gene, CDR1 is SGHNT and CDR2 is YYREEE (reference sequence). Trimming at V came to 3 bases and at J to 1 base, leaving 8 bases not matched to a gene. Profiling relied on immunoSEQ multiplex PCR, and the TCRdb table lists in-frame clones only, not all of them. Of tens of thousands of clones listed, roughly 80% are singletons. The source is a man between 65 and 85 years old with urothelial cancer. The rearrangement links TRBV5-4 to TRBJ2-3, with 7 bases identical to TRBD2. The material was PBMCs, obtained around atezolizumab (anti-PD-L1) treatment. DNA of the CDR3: TGTGCCAGCAGCTCGACTAGCTTCGACCGCACAGATACGCAGTATTTT. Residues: CASSSTSFDRTDTQYF. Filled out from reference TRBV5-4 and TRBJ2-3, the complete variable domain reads ETGVTQSPTHLIKTRGQQVTLRCSSQSGHNTVSWYQQALGQGPQFIFQYYREEENGRGNFPPRFSGLQFPNYSSELNVNALELDDSALYLCASSSTSFDRTDTQYFGPGTRLTVL.